This TCR beta chain was profiled in a study of blood T cells in healthy people across ages. Study-wide background: T cells yielded about one barcoded beta molecule per two cells through template switching.

A J-beta primer mix and a sample-barcoded 5' primer were used in a second PCR of about 6 to 12 cycles. One entry per CDR3 protein, called by TCRdb with MiXCR from the 5' RACE reads. The data show approximately 800,000 distinct CDR3 sequences, 25% seen once. CDR1 GTSNPN and CDR2 SVGIG come from the germline V gene (reference sequence). The ends were cut back, 3 bases at V and 4 bases at J, with 21 bases in the middle. This CDR3 region has 16 residues. These data also formed part of another study, on T cells of mothers and their children. That work states: Each 15 ul cDNA reaction used 1.5 ug RNA; all RNA was used.

Sequences were obtained from blood. The V call is TRBV30, the J call TRBJ1-2; D might be TRBD1 (6 bases). The receptor comes from a boy aged 5 to 17 in good health. The CDR3 is CAWSFVRMIGGYGYTF. CDR3 nucleotides: TGTGCCTGGAGCTTCGTGAGGATGATAGGGGGCTATGGCTACACCTTC.